The TCR beta chain under discussion was sequenced for a study of OX40 agonist ivuxolimab in advanced cancers. Some clones are missing from TCRdb's copy, which holds only in-frame ones; the method was immunoSEQ multiplex PCR. The sample shows about 73,000 clones, approximately 90% of them seen only once. Per germline, CDR1 MNHEY and CDR2 SMNVEV (reference sequence). The germline V and J ends were trimmed by 1 base and 2 bases, with 27 bases remaining between them. The CDR3 totals 20 residues. The sequencing used CD4+ or CD8+ T cells sorted from blood, collected in a trial of the OX40 agonist ivuxolimab. This sequence joins TRBV27 and TRBJ2-7; D is uncertain. The sequence was obtained from an adult with an advanced solid tumor such as melanoma, head and neck, liver or kidney cancer. This CDR3 reads CASSLFSPSALSKVPYEQYF. CDR3 nucleotide sequence: TGTGCCAGCAGTTTATTTTCCCCCTCGGCACTTAGTAAAGTCCCCTACGAGCAGTACTTC.